The TCR beta chain described here comes from a study of chemoradiotherapy in HPV16-positive cancers. Generated by immunoSEQ multiplex PCR, the TCRdb table keeps only in-frame clones and is missing some. Of 65,000 to 80,000 clones listed, more than 70% are singletons. Per germline, CDR1 MNHEY and CDR2 SMNVEV (reference sequence). Trimming took off 7 bases at V and 0 bases at J, with 19 bases between the two ends. The CDR3 runs to 16 residues. The clonotype comes from a human donor with HPV-associated anogenital cancer. J is TRBJ2-7 and V is TRBV27; TRBD1 might be the D (6 bases). Sequencing used blood, obtained from a patient who underwent chemoradiotherapy. The CDR3 coding sequence is TGTGCCAGCATTATGAAAGGGGACATACCCTCCTACGAGCAGTACTTC. Protein product: CASIMKGDIPSYEQYF.